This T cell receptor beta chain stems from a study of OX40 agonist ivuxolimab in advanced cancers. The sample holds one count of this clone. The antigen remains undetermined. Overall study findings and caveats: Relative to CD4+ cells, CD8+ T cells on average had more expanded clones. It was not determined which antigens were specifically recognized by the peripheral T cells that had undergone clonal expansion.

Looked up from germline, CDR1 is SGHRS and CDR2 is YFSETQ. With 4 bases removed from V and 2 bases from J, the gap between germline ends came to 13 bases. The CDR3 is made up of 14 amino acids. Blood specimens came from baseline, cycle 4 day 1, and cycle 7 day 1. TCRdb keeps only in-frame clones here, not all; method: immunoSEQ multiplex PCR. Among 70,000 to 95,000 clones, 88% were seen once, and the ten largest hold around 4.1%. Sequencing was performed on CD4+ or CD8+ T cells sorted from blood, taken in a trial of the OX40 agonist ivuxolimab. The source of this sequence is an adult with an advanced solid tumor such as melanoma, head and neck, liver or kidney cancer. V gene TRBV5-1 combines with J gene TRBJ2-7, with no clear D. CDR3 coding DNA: TGCGCCAGCAGCACCCCGGACGGTACCTACGAGCAGTACTTC. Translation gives CASSTPDGTYEQYF.